This T cell receptor beta chain was captured by sequencing in a study of cytomegalovirus exposure and HLA in healthy donors. Primers included in the PCR were 60 Vbeta and 13 Jbeta primers. The protocol was immunoSEQ multiplex PCR, while the TCRdb copy is restricted to in-frame clones and leaves out a portion. Among some 200,000 clones listed, around 70% were seen once. CDR3 size: 13 residues. Germline trimming cut 7 bases from V and 9 bases from J; bases unmatched to any gene: 6. Germline loops: CDR1 ENHRY, CDR2 SYGVKD. Study results and limitations: TCR sequences were mostly rare, though some public TCRs occurred in many donors. On later analysis, the bulk of CMV-associated TCR beta chains appeared to be HLA-restricted. Most of the TCR beta V segments (in an earlier analysis) were productive either about 87% or about 30% of the time.

Comments on this clone: Its antigen is unknown.

The chain links TRBV10-3 to TRBJ1-6; 7 nucleotides line up with TRBD1. Sequenced material: PBMCs. This sequence was found in a man aged 40-49 years in good health and CMV-seropositive. DNA of the CDR3: TGTGCCATCAATAGGGGGCTGGGTTCACCCCTCCACTTT. It is translated as CAINRGLGSPLHF.